Listed below are T cell receptor beta chains from one sample, sequenced in a study of CD8+ T cells in alopecia areata. Assay: immunoSEQ multiplex PCR; the TCRdb copy retains only in-frame clones and omits some. The sample lists roughly 180,000 clones; around 49% were seen once. The sequences come from CD8+ T cells sorted from blood, collected at week 52, from a patient treated with tofacitinib. The receptors here all came from a human donor with alopecia areata. CDR3s include the opening cysteine and the closing phenylalanine or tryptophan. A D gene is named only where the DNA matches it firmly. Clone size is shown for a subset of rows, as once, few, many or a class of expanded clone.

J gene	V gene	D gene	clone size	CDR3 DNA	CDR3 protein
TRBJ1-2	TRBV27	-	-	TGTGCCAGCAGTGCCTCCCCTACAGGGTGGTCGGGTGGCTACACCTTC	CASSASPTGWSGGYTF
TRBJ2-2	TRBV15	TRBD1	-	TGTGCCACCAGCACTTCCGGGGACAGGGGCACCGGGGAGCTGTTTTTT	CATSTSGDRGTGELFF
TRBJ1-1	TRBV2	-	-	TGTGCCAGCAGTGAAGCGAGAGGTAGGAACACTGAAGCTTTCTTT	CASSEARGRNTEAFF
TRBJ1-2	TRBV7-9	TRBD1	-	TGTGCCAGCAGCGGAACAGGGGAAGCTAACTATGGCTACACCTTC	CASSGTGEANYGYTF
TRBJ2-7	TRBV7-8	-	-	TGTGCCAGCAGCTTAACTGGGGACATGAGCTCCTACGAGCAGTACTTC	CASSLTGDMSSYEQYF
TRBJ2-1	TRBV9	TRBD2	-	TGTGCCAGCAGCGTGCACGGGGGGTCCACTCCTTCCTACAATGAGCAGTTCTTC	CASSVHGGSTPSYNEQFF
TRBJ1-2	TRBV4-1	TRBD1	-	TGCGCCAGCAGCCATGTCCCCGGACAGGGACGTTATGGCTACACCTTC	CASSHVPGQGRYGYTF
TRBJ1-2	TRBV9	-	-	TGTGCCAGCAGCGTAGATTTGGGGGACTATGGCTACACCTTC	CASSVDLGDYGYTF
TRBJ1-2	TRBV12-5	-	-	TGTGCTAGTGGTCTAGGAAAAATGGGCTATGGCTACACCTTC	CASGLGKMGYGYTF
TRBJ2-1	TRBV5-6	TRBD1	-	TGTGCCAGCAGCTTTGACAGGGGATACAATGAGCAGTTCTTC	CASSFDRGYNEQFF
TRBJ2-5	TRBV6-6	-	-	TGTGCCAGCAGTTACTCGAGCCAGGGCGTGGGGGAGACCCAGTACTTC	CASSYSSQGVGETQYF
TRBJ1-2	TRBV6-1	TRBD1	-	TGTGCCAGCAGGGGCACCGGGACAGGGATTGGCTACACCTTC	CASRGTGTGIGYTF
TRBJ2-1	TRBV5-1	-	-	TGCGCCAGCAGCGCAACGGACAGCCCTTACAATGAGCAGTTCTTC	CASSATDSPYNEQFF
TRBJ2-1	TRBV9	-	-	TGTGCCAGCAGCGTAGGCGCAGGCTACAATGAGCAGTTCTTC	CASSVGAGYNEQFF
TRBJ2-2	TRBV4-2	TRBD1	-	TGTGCCAGCAGCCAGGCGGGACAGGGAGGGTTGAACACCGGGGAGCTGTTTTTT	CASSQAGQGGLNTGELFF
TRBJ2-1	TRBV9	-	-	TGTGCCAGCAGCGTAGGCAGCTCCTACAATGAGCAGTTCTTC	CASSVGSSYNEQFF
TRBJ2-7	TRBV6-1	TRBD1	once	TGTGCCAGCAGTGGCTATCGGACAGGGGACTACGAGCAGTACTTC	CASSGYRTGDYEQYF
TRBJ1-5	TRBV25-1	-	-	TGTGCCAGTCGGGACGGGCATCAGCCCCAGCATTTT	CASRDGHQPQHF
TRBJ2-5	TRBV14	-	-	TGTGCCAGCAGCGCCTACGTGCAAGAGACCCAGTACTTC	CASSAYVQETQYF
TRBJ2-7	TRBV7-3	TRBD1	once	TGTGCCAGCAGCCCAGCATTGACAGGGGGCGAAACCTACGAGCAGTACTTC	CASSPALTGGETYEQYF
TRBJ2-5	TRBV30	TRBD1	-	TGTGCCTGGACTCTGACAGGGGGAAACCAAGAGACCCAGTACTTC	CAWTLTGGNQETQYF
TRBJ2-7	TRBV13	-	-	TGTGCCAGCAGCTTAAACTACGAGCAGTACTTC	CASSLNYEQYF
TRBJ1-1	TRBV2	-	few	TGTGCCAGCAGCGGGGGGCGAGGCACTGAAGCTTTCTTT	CASSGGRGTEAFF
TRBJ2-1	TRBV9	-	-	TGTGCCAGCAGCGTAGGGGGTTCCTACAATGAGCAGTTCTTC	CASSVGGSYNEQFF
TRBJ1-4	TRBV7-9	-	few	TGTGCCAGCACCACGGGTCCCAAGGAGGAAAAACTGTTTTTT	CASTTGPKEEKLFF
TRBJ2-5	TRBV15	-	few	TGTGCCACCAGCAGAGGAGAGACCCAGTACTTC	CATSRGETQYF
TRBJ1-2	TRBV6-5	-	-	TGTGCCAGCAGTACGCCCCCTCCTAACTATGGCTACACCTTC	CASSTPPPNYGYTF
TRBJ1-4	TRBV19	TRBD1	-	TGTGCCAGTTCCCGACCAGGGGGTGAAAAACTGTTTTTT	CASSRPGGEKLFF
TRBJ2-3	TRBV7-2	-	-	TGTGCCAGCAGCTTACTGGCGGGAGATACGCAGTATTTT	CASSLLAGDTQYF
TRBJ2-7	TRBV4-1	-	few	TGCGCCAGCAGCCAAGGCGGAACGGACAGTTTCTTCTACGAGCAGTACTTC	CASSQGGTDSFFYEQYF
TRBJ2-5	TRBV5-1	TRBD1	-	TGCGCCAGCAGCTGGGACAGGGTGGGCGAGACCCAGTACTTC	CASSWDRVGETQYF
TRBJ2-2	TRBV21-1	-	many	TGTGCCAGCAGCAGGGGGGACACCGGGGAGCTGTTTTTT	CASSRGDTGELFF
TRBJ2-7	TRBV7-2	-	-	TGTGCCAGCAGCTTAGGTCCCCCGGGCGAGCAGTACTTC	CASSLGPPGEQYF